Ten or more counts support the clone carrying this TCR beta chain. Antigen unknown. The read terminates 3 residues before the CDR3 end, so the remaining end is supplied by the germline J gene. This entry belongs to a study of T cell clonality in common variable immunodeficiency. The study, taken as a whole, reports: Common variable immunodeficiency TCR beta sequences reportedly had fewer deletions and N-nucleotide insertions. CVID subjects shared fewer TCRbeta clones than healthy controls did.

The CDR3 totals 13 residues. Deletions cut 5 bases from V and 1 base from J, with 5 bases between. Germline loops: CDR1 WNHNN, CDR2 SYGVQD (reference sequence). Patients and controls were mostly of Caucasian heritage. Using immunoSEQ multiplex PCR, the repertoire was profiled, and TCRdb retains in-frame clones only, with some absent. The sample shows approximately 50,000 clones, none of them appearing just once. The origin of this receptor is a person aged 18-70 years in good health. The sequenced sample consisted of peripheral blood mononuclear cells. The rearrangement links TRBV10-1 to TRBJ2-2, with D hard to call. This chain's CDR3 is CASSNGNTGELFF. The DNA read from the CDR3 is TGCGCCAGCAGTAACGGGAACACCGGGGAG.